This T cell receptor (beta chain) was recorded in a study of control samples from healthy donors and cancer patients. The data were produced by immunoSEQ multiplex PCR, yet TCRdb's version contains in-frame clones alone and is incomplete. Of some 70,000 clones in the sample, more than 80% were seen once. The CDR3 spans 13 residues. Germline assignment: CDR1 MNHEY and CDR2 SVGAGI. Trimming left V 8 bases short and J 6 bases short, with 14 bases between. This TCR came from a woman between 50 and 59 years old with lung cancer. This chain joins TRBV6-5 and TRBJ1-5; D unresolved. Sample: PBMCs. This CDR3 reads CASSRMWFQPQHF. The CDR3 region has the DNA TGTGCCAGCTCCAGGATGTGGTTTCAGCCCCAGCATTTT.